Listed here is a single T cell receptor beta chain. From germline, CDR1 is SNHLY and CDR2 FYNNEI. Trimming took 2 bases from V and 1 from J; bases not matched to a gene: 4. This CDR3 comprises 15 residues. The data were taken from a study of blood T cell repertoires in COVID-19. The overall study: From T cells, B-cell-depleted T cells, or PBMCs came the material, which was cDNA or gDNA.

Clones were read by immunoSEQ multiplex PCR, and TCRdb kept only the in-frame ones, dropping some. This sample has roughly 52,000 clones, with about 90% found just once. Sequencing input: peripheral blood. The rearrangement joins TRBV2 to TRBJ1-1, with 7 positions matching TRBD1. This receptor was obtained from a human donor in a cohort sampled during active COVID-19. Here the CDR3 reads CASSELGTANTEAFF. In nucleotides, the CDR3 is TGTGCCAGCAGTGAATTGGGGACAGCGAACACTGAAGCTTTCTTT.